The 6 T cell receptor beta chains presented below share a single source sample, sequenced in a study of response to subunit inactivated influenza vaccine. In TCRdb, the RT-PCR reads were re-called with MiXCR into one record per CDR3 protein. Found here are 490,000 or so distinct CDR3 sequences, less than 8% of them singletons; the top ten hold 13%. The sequencing here drew on PBMCs from blood, taken roughly 24 months after vaccination. All receptors derive from a man in his fifties or sixties who received an inactivated influenza vaccine.

Many counts were recorded for this clonotype. The chain carries TRBV10-3 and TRBJ1-1; D might be TRBD1 (5 bases). This CDR3 is built from 17 residues. CDR1 and CDR2 from the germline V gene are ENHRY and SYGVKD. Trimming shortened V by 4 bases and J by 6 bases, and 24 bases separated the two germline ends. The CDR3 loop reads CAISAAGAKAGRAEAFF. The CDR3 DNA follows: TGTGCCATCAGTGCCGCCGGGGCTAAGGCAGGGAGAGCTGAAGCTTTCTTT.

As for this clonotype: A clone one base away is much larger, so this may be a read error. V usage is TRBV20-1 and J usage is TRBJ2-1; the D gene is possibly TRBD2 (6 bases). Germline V gene lookup returns CDR1 DFQATT and CDR2 SNEGSKA (reference sequence). This CDR3 is built from 19 residues. The CDR3 coding sequence is TGCTGTGCTAGAGTCAACCCTATTAGCGGATTTAGCTCCTACAATGAGCAGTTCTTC. Translation gives CCARVNPISGFSSYNEQFF.

This clonotype came up many times. The chain combines TRBV27 with TRBJ2-7; TRBD1 matches at 10 bases. Germline values: CDR1 MNHEY, CDR2 SMNVEV (reference sequence). The CDR3 is 15 residues long. V lost 5 bases to trimming and J lost 3 bases; unmatched junction nucleotides: 7. The CDR3 coding sequence is TGTGCCAGCAGTATCCTGGGACAGGGGATCTACGAGCAGTACTTC. Its translation is CASSILGQGIYEQYF.

Ten or more counts support this clonotype. The gene calls are TRBV4-3 and TRBJ2-7; no reliable D call. V lost 0 bases, J lost 1 base, and 13 bases lay in between. The germline CDR1 and CDR2 sequences are LGHNA and YSLEER. This CDR3 has 16 amino acids. The CDR3 nucleotides are TGCGCCAGCAGCCAAGATCTGGGTTCAGCGTCCTACGAGCAGTACTTC. Amino acid sequence: CASSQDLGSASYEQYF.

Only a few counts were recorded for this clonotype. The chain joins TRBV15 to TRBJ2-5; 8 nucleotides line up with TRBD2. Germline V gene data show CDR1 as LNHNV and CDR2 as YYDKDF (reference sequence). The CDR3 runs to 14 residues. With V trimmed by 6 bases and J by 1 base, 4 bases remained unmatched. This CDR3 reads CATRASGRQETQYF. CDR3 DNA sequence: TGTGCCACCAGGGCTAGCGGGCGCCAAGAGACCCAGTACTTC. The whole variable domain, remainder taken from reference TRBV15 and TRBJ2-5, is DAMVIQNPRYQVTQFGKPVTLSCSQTLNHNVMYWYQQKSSQAPKLLFHYYDKDFNNEADTPDNFQSRRPNTSFCFLDIRSPGLGDTAMYLCATRASGRQETQYFGPGTRLLVL.

This clonotype was detected many times. This chain links TRBV29-1 with TRBJ1-1; no clear D gene. The germline gives CDR1 SQVTM, CDR2 ANQGSEA. The germline V and J ends were trimmed by 6 bases and 8 bases, with 13 bases remaining between them. CDR3 length: 11 residues. DNA for the CDR3: TGCAGCGTCTGGGTGAGGGCGGAAGCTTTCTTT. This codes for CSVWVRAEAFF.